This T cell receptor beta chain was retrieved from a study of circulating CD8 cells and anti-PD-1 response in melanoma. Turning to the study itself: Complete or partial response defined responders; stable or progressive disease, non-responders.

Each library started from approximately 15 ng of total RNA using the QIAseq Immune Repertoire TCR panel. TCRdb re-called the reads with MiXCR, one entry per CDR3 protein. The table has roughly 370 distinct CDR3 sequences, 5.5% to 8% seen once. By share, this clonotype counts as large. Four subsets defined by PD-1 and/or TIGIT were sorted from live CD3+CD8+TCRalphabeta+ cells. V dropped 3 bases and J dropped 3 bases, with 9 bases sitting between them. The CDR3 contains 12 residues. Germline-derived CDR1 and CDR2 are DFQATT and SNEGSKA (reference sequence). This sample comprised CD8+ T cells from PBMCs, obtained at baseline or after one month of anti-PD-1 therapy (not recorded which). The genes are TRBV20-1 and TRBJ2-7; D not certain. This clonotype was obtained from a human donor with melanoma. In DNA, the CDR3 is TGCAGTGCTAGGAAAGCTGACTACGAGCAGTACTTC. It specifies CSARKADYEQYF.